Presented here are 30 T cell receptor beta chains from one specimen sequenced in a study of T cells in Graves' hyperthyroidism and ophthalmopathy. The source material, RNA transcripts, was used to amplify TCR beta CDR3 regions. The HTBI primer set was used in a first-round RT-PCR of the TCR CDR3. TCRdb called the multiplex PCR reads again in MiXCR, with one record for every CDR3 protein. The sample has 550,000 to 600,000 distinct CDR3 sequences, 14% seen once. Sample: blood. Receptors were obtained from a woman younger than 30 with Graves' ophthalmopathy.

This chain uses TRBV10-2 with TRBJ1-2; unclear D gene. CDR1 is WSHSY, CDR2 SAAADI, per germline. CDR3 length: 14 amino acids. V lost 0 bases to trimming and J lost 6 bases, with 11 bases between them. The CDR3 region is CASSESKGKDGYTF. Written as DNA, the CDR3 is TGCGCCAGCAGTGAGTCGAAGGGTAAAGATGGCTACACCTTC.

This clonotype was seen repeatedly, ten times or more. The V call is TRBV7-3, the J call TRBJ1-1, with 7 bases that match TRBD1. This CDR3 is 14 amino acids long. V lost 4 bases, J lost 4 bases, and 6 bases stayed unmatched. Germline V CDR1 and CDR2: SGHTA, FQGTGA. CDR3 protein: CASSSTTGVTEAFF. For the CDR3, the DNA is TGTGCCAGCAGCTCCACTACAGGGGTCACTGAAGCTTTCTTT.

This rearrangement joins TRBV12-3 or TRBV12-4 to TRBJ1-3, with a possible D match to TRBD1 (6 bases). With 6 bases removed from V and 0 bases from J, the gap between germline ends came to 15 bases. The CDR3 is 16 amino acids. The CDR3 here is CASRLGTSLSGNTIYF. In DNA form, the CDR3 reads TGTGCCAGCAGACTTGGGACAAGCCTCTCTGGAAACACCATATATTTT.

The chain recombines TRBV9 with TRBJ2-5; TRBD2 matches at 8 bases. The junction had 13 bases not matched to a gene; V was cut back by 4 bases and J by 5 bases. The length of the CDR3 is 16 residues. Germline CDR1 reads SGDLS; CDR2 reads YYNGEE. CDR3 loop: CASSPEGTRAVETQYF. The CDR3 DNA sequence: TGTGCCAGCAGCCCCGAAGGGACTAGAGCTGTGGAGACCCAGTACTTC.

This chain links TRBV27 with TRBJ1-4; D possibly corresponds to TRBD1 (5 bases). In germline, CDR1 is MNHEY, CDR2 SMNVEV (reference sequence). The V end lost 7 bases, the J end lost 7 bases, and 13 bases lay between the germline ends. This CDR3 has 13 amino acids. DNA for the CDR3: TGTGCCAGCAAAAAGGGGAGTAGTGAAAAACTGTTTTTT. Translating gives CASKKGSSEKLFF.

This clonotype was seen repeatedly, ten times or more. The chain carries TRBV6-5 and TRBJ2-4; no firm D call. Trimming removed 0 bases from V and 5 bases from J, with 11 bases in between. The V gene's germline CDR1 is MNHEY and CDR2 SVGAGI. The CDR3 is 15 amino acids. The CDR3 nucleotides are TGTGCCAGCAGTTACTCGGGCGTAGTGGAAAACATTCAGTACTTC. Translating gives CASSYSGVVENIQYF.

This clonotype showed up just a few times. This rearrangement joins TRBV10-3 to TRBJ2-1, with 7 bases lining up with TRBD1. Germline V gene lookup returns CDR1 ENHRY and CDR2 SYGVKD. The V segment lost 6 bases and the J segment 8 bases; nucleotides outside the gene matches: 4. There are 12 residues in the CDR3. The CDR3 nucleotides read TGTGCCATCAGAGGGGGCACGGATGAGCAGTTCTTC. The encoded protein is CAIRGGTDEQFF.

The CDR3 DNA is TGCAGTGCTAGAGATCCCTCGGGACAGTCCAATGAGCAGTTCTTC. As protein: CSARDPSGQSNEQFF. The J gene is TRBJ2-1, the V gene TRBV20-1; 7 positions agree with TRBD1. J lost 6 bases, V lost 0 bases, and 8 bases had no gene match. The CDR3 is 15 amino acids. Germline values: CDR1 DFQATT, CDR2 SNEGSKA (reference sequence).

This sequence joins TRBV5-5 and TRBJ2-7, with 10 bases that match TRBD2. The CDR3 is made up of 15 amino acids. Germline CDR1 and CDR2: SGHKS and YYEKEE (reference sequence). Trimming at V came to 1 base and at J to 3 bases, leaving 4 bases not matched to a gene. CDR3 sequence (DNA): TGTGCCAGCAGCTTGAGGACTAGCGGTAACTACGAGCAGTACTTC. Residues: CASSLRTSGNYEQYF.

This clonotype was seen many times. The CDR3 here is CASSSMGQNTEAFF. DNA for the CDR3: TGTGCCAGCAGTTCCATGGGACAGAACACTGAAGCTTTCTTT. The chain uses TRBV28 and TRBJ1-1; TRBD1 might be the D (6 bases). The V and J ends lost 4 bases and 1 base respectively, with 10 bases between them. CDR1 is MDHEN, CDR2 SYDVKM, per germline. The CDR3 has 14 residues.

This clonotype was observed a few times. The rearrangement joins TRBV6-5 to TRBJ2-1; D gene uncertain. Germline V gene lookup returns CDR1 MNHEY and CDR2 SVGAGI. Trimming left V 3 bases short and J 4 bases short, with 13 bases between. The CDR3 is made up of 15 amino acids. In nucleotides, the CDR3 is TGTGCCAGCAGTTATATGGCAGTGCAGTACAATGAGCAGTTCTTC. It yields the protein CASSYMAVQYNEQFF.

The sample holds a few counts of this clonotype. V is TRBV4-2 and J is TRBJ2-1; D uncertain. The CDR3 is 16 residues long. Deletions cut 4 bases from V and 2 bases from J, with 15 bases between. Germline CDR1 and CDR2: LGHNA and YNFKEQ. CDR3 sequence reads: CASSPDPPRTYNEQFF. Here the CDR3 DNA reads TGTGCCAGCAGCCCAGACCCTCCCCGGACCTACAATGAGCAGTTCTTC.

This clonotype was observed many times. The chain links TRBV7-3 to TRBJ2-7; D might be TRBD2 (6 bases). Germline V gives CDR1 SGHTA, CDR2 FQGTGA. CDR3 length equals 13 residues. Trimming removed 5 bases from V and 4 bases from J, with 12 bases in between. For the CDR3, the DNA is TGTGCCAGCAGCCCGGGAAGCGGGTACGAGCAGTACTTC. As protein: CASSPGSGYEQYF.

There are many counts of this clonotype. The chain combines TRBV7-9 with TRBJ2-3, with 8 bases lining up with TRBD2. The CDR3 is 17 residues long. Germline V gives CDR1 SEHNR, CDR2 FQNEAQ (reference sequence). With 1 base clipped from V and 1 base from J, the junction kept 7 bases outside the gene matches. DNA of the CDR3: TGTGCCAGCAGCTTAGGGTTCGAAGCGGGAGGCACAGATACGCAGTATTTT. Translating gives CASSLGFEAGGTDTQYF.

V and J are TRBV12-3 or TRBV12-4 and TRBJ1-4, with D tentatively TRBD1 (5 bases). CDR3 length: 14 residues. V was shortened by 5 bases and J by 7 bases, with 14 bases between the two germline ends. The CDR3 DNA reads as TGTGCCAGCAGTGCCGACATGGGGGGTGAAAAACTGTTTTTT. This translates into CASSADMGGEKLFF.

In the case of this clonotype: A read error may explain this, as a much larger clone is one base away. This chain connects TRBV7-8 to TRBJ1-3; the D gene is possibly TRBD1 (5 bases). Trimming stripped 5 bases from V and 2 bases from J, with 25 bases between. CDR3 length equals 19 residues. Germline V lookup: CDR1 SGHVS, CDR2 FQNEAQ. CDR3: CASSPHHWDVESPGNTIYF. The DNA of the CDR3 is TGTGCCAGCAGCCCCCACCATTGGGACGTCGAGAGCCCTGGAAACACCATATATTTT. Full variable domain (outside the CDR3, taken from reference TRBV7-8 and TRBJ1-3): GAGVSQSPRYKVAKRGQDVALRCDPISGHVSLFWYQQALGQGPEFLTYFQNEAQLDKSGLPSDRFFAERPEGSVSTLKIQRTQQEDSAVYLCASSPHHWDVESPGNTIYFGEGSWLTVV.

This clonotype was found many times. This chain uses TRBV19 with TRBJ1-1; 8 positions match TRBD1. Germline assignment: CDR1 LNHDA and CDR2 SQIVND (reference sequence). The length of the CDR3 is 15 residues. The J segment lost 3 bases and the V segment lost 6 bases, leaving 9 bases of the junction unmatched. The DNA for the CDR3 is TGTGCCAGTAGCATCAGGACAGGGAAACACACTGAAGCTTTCTTT. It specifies CASSIRTGKHTEAFF.

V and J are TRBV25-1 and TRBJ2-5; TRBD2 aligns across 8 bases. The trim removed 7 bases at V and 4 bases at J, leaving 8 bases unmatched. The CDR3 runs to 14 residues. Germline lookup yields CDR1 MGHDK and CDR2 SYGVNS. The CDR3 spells CASIDAGGGETQYF. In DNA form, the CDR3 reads TGTGCCAGCATTGACGCGGGGGGTGGAGAGACCCAGTACTTC.

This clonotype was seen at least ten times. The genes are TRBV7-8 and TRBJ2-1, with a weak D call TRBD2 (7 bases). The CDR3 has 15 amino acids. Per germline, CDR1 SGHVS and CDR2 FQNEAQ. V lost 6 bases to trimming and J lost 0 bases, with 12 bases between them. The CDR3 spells CASRGGRDSYNEQFF. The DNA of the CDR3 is TGTGCCAGCAGAGGGGGGAGGGACTCCTACAATGAGCAGTTCTTC.

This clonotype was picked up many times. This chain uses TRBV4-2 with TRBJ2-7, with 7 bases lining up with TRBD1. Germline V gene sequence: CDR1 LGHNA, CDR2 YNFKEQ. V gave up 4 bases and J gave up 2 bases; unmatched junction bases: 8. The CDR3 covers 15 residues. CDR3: CASSPNRGPTYEQYF. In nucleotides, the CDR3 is TGTGCCAGCAGCCCCAACAGGGGCCCTACCTACGAGCAGTACTTC.

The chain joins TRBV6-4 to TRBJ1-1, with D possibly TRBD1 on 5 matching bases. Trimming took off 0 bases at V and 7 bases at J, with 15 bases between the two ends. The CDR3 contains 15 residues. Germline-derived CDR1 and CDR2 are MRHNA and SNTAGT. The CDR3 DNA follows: TGTGCCAGCAGTGACTCGTCCGGGGGGGAGAGTGAAGCTTTCTTT. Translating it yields CASSDSSGGESEAFF.

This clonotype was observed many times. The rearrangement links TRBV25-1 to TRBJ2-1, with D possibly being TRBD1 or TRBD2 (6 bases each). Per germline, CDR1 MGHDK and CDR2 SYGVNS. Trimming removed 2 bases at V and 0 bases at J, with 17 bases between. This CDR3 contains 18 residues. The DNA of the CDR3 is TGTGCCAGCAGTGAAGATTATAGGGGGGTGAGCTCCTACAATGAGCAGTTCTTC. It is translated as CASSEDYRGVSSYNEQFF.

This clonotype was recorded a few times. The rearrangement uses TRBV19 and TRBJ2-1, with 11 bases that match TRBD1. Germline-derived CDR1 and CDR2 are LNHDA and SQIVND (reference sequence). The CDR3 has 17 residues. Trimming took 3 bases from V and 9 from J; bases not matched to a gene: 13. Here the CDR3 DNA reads TGTGCCAGTAGTATTCCACACGGGACAGGGGGTACGGGTGAGCAGTTCTTC. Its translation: CASSIPHGTGGTGEQFF.

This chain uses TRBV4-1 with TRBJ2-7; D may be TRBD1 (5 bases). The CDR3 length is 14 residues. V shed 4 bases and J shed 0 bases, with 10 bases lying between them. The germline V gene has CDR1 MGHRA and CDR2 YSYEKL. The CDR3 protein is CASSPTASSYEQYF. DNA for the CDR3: TGCGCCAGCAGCCCGACAGCGAGCTCCTACGAGCAGTACTTC.

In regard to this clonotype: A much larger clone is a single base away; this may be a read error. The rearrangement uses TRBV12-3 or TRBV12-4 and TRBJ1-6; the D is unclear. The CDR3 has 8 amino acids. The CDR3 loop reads CASSPPHF. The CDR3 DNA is TGTGCCAGCAGCCCCCCCCACTTT.

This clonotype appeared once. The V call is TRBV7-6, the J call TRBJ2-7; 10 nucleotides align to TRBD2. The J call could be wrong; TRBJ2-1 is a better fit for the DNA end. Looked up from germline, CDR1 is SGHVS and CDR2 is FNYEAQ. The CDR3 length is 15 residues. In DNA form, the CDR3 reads TGTGCCAGCAGCTTGCGGGCTAGCGGGAGCTACGAGCAGTTCTTC. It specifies CASSLRASGSYEQFF.

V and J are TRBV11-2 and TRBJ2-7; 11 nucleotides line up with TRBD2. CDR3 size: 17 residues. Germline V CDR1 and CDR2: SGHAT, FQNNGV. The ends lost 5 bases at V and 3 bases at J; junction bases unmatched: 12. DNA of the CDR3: TGTGCCAGCAGCAGACGACCACTAGCGGGAGTAATCTACGAGCAGTACTTC. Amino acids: CASSRRPLAGVIYEQYF.

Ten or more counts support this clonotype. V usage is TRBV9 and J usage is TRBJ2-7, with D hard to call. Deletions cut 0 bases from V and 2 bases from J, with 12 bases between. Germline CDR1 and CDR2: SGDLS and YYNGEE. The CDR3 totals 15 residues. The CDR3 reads CASSVAPFHAYEQYF. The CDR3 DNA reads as TGTGCCAGCAGCGTAGCCCCCTTTCATGCCTACGAGCAGTACTTC.

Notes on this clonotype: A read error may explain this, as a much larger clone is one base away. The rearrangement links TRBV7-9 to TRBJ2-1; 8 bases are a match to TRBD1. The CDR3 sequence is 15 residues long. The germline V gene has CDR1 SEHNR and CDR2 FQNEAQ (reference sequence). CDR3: CVSSQRTGRYNEQFF. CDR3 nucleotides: TGTGTCAGCAGCCAACGGACAGGGAGATACAATGAGCAGTTCTTC.

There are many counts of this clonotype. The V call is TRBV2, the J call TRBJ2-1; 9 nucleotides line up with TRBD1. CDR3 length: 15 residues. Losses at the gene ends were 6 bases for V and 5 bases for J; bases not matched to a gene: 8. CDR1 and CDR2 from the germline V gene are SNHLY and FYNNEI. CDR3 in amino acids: CASRSDRGSHNEQFF. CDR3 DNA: TGTGCCAGCAGGTCGGACAGGGGATCCCACAATGAGCAGTTCTTC.